Shown below are 24 T cell receptor beta chains from a single sample sequenced in a study of blood T cell repertoires in COVID-19. Sequenced by immunoSEQ multiplex PCR; TCRdb stores in-frame clones only, minus some. The data show under 200,000 clones, with around four fifths seen just once and around 6.1% held by the top ten. Source material: peripheral blood. All receptors come from a woman aged 40 to 50 with acute or convalescent COVID-19.

The chain joins TRBV2 to TRBJ1-2; D is unclear. There are 12 residues in the CDR3. CDR1 is SNHLY and CDR2 is FYNNEI in the germline V gene. Trimming cost V 9 bases and J 4 bases, with 12 bases left between them. For the CDR3, the DNA is TGTGCCAGTCGGAGTAGCGGCTATGGCTACACCTTC. Translating gives CASRSSGYGYTF.

The V and J genes are TRBV4-2 and TRBJ2-3, with 9 bases matching TRBD2. Germline V CDR1 and CDR2: LGHNA, YNFKEQ. The CDR3 is 15 amino acids. J gave up 4 bases and V 4 bases, and 6 bases lay outside the gene matches. The CDR3 DNA reads as TGTGCCAGCAGCCCAGCGGGAGGCCCCCCAGATACGCAGTATTTT. Its translation: CASSPAGGPPDTQYF.

This chain links TRBV30 with TRBJ2-3; 10 bases are a match to TRBD2. The CDR3 is 14 residues long. Germline V gene lookup returns CDR1 GTSNPN and CDR2 SVGIG (reference sequence). With V trimmed by 6 bases and J by 2 bases, 5 bases remained unmatched. The CDR3, as DNA: TGTGCCTGCCCTAGCGGGAGTACCACAGATACGCAGTATTTT. Amino acid sequence: CACPSGSTTDTQYF. The full variable domain, with the rest looked up from reference TRBV30 and TRBJ2-3, is SQTIHQWPATLVQPVGSPLSLECTVEGTSNPNLYWYRQAAGRGLQLLFYSVGIGQISSEVPQNLSASRPQDRQFILSSKKLLLSDSGFYLCACPSGSTTDTQYFGPGTRLTVL.

This rearrangement joins TRBV19 to TRBJ1-1; D is uncertain. Germline values: CDR1 LNHDA, CDR2 SQIVND (reference sequence). The CDR3 has 12 residues. Trimming took off 10 bases at V and 1 base at J, with 10 bases between the two ends. CDR3 nucleotides: TGTGCCACTAAGACGGGGAACACTGAAGCTTTCTTT. The encoded protein is CATKTGNTEAFF. The full variable domain, in which reference TRBV19 and TRBJ1-1 provide the parts outside the CDR3, is DGGITQSPKYLFRKEGQNVTLSCEQNLNHDAMYWYRQDPGQGLRLIYYSQIVNDFQKGDIAEGYSVSREKKESFPLTVTSAQKNPTAFYLCATKTGNTEAFFGQGTRLTVV.

The CDR3 nucleotides are TGTGCCAGCACCCCGGCGAGGGAGACTGAAGCTTTCTTT. It is translated as CASTPARETEAFF. This chain links TRBV12-3 or TRBV12-4 with TRBJ1-1; D gene unclear. Trimming removed 7 bases at V and 5 bases at J, with 14 bases between. This CDR3 is 13 amino acids long.

The chain uses TRBV7-9 and TRBJ1-1, with D unresolved. Trimming cost V 3 bases and J 11 bases, with 13 bases left between them. The CDR3 consists of 12 residues. From germline, CDR1 is SEHNR and CDR2 FQNEAQ (reference sequence). The CDR3 is CASSFLGVGAFF. The CDR3 DNA reads TGTGCCAGCAGCTTTTTAGGAGTTGGGGCTTTCTTT.

The chain recombines TRBV6-5 with TRBJ2-1; possible D gene TRBD2, 6 bases. From germline, CDR1 is MNHEY and CDR2 SVGAGI. The V end lost 0 bases, the J end lost 7 bases, and 7 bases lay between the germline ends. This CDR3 has 13 amino acids. The CDR3 DNA follows: TGTGCCAGCAGTTACTCAGGGAGGAATGAGCAGTTCTTC. This codes for CASSYSGRNEQFF.

V usage is TRBV10-3 and J usage is TRBJ2-7, with 8 bases lining up with TRBD2. Trimming at V came to 10 bases and at J to 3 bases, leaving 11 bases not matched to a gene. The CDR3 length is 14 residues. Germline values: CDR1 ENHRY, CDR2 SYGVKD. CDR3 protein: CATSAGLAYYEQYF. Here the CDR3 DNA reads TGTGCCACCTCGGCCGGACTAGCCTACTACGAGCAGTACTTC.

A word on this clone: An end of the junction does not agree with germline; a read error may underlie this. This chain joins TRBV6-1 and TRBJ2-1; 7 bases are shared with TRBD1. Germline CDR1 reads MNHNS; CDR2 reads SASEGT. CDR3 length: 12 amino acids. The CDR3 reads CASSESTGFRIF. CDR3 nucleotides: TGTGCCAGCAGTGAATCGACAGGGTTTAGGATCTTC.

V and J are TRBV9 and TRBJ1-1; 7 positions match TRBD1. This CDR3 has 15 residues. The trim removed 4 bases at V and 0 bases at J, leaving 6 bases unmatched. In germline, CDR1 is SGDLS, CDR2 YYNGEE. The CDR3 loop is CASSQPTGMNTEAFF. The DNA for the CDR3 is TGTGCCAGCAGCCAACCGACAGGGATGAACACTGAAGCTTTCTTT.

This chain joins TRBV5-4 and TRBJ2-3, with 8 bases aligning to TRBD1. This CDR3 region has 16 residues. Germline CDR1 SGHNT, CDR2 YYREEE (reference sequence). Trimming at V came to 0 bases and at J to 3 bases, leaving 6 bases not matched to a gene. CDR3 nucleotides: TGTGCCAGCAGCTTGGGAGGGTACAGGGGGACAGATACGCAGTATTTT. Amino acids: CASSLGGYRGTDTQYF. Filled out from reference TRBV5-4 and TRBJ2-3, the complete variable domain reads ETGVTQSPTHLIKTRGQQVTLRCSSQSGHNTVSWYQQALGQGPQFIFQYYREEENGRGNFPPRFSGLQFPNYSSELNVNALELDDSALYLCASSLGGYRGTDTQYFGPGTRLTVL.

The V call is TRBV6-4, the J call TRBJ2-2; 11 nucleotides line up with TRBD2. V gave up 6 bases and J gave up 8 bases; unmatched junction bases: 5. Germline V gene data show CDR1 as MRHNA and CDR2 as SNTAGT. The CDR3 totals 14 residues. CDR3 in amino acids: CASSLLAGVGELFF. The CDR3 nucleotides are TGTGCCAGCAGCTTACTAGCGGGAGTTGGGGAGCTGTTTTTT.

This chain uses TRBV18 with TRBJ2-7; D is unclear. Germline CDR1 is KGHSH and CDR2 is LQKENI. Between the trimmed V and J ends, which lost 3 bases and 7 bases, there was a span of 13 bases. This CDR3 is 13 amino acids long. CDR3 nucleotides: TGTGCCAGCTCACCTCCCCATCTCGAGGAGCAGTACTTC. It codes for CASSPPHLEEQYF.

This chain connects TRBV19 to TRBJ2-7; 7 nucleotides agree with TRBD1. The germline V gene has CDR1 LNHDA and CDR2 SQIVND (reference sequence). The junction had 10 bases not matched to a gene; V was cut back by 5 bases and J by 0 bases. There are 16 residues in the CDR3. CDR3 sequence reads: CASSAGPQGSSYEQYF. For the CDR3, the DNA is TGTGCCAGTAGTGCCGGACCACAGGGGAGCTCCTACGAGCAGTACTTC.

Ten or more counts support this clone. V usage is TRBV6-5 and J usage is TRBJ1-6, with 8 bases identical to TRBD1. The germline V gene encodes CDR1 MNHEY and CDR2 SVGAGI. V trimming: 4 bases; J trimming: 8 bases; junction bases outside the gene matches: 4. The CDR3 has 14 residues. CDR3 in amino acids: CASSSQGAHSPLHF. CDR3 sequence (DNA): TGTGCCAGCAGTTCTCAGGGGGCCCATTCACCCCTCCACTTT.

This chain links TRBV7-8 with TRBJ1-6, with TRBD1 matching 7 bases. After removal of 0 bases from V and 7 bases from J, the junction contained 3 bases not matched to a gene. The CDR3 runs 15 residues. In germline, CDR1 is SGHVS, CDR2 FQNEAQ. The CDR3 loop is CASSLAAGGNSPLHF. The CDR3 bases are TGTGCCAGCAGCTTAGCGGCAGGGGGGAATTCACCCCTCCACTTT.

The chain combines TRBV27 with TRBJ2-7; D possibly corresponds to TRBD1 (6 bases). The CDR3 spans 14 residues. CDR1 MNHEY and CDR2 SMNVEV come from the germline V gene (reference sequence). V was shortened by 5 bases and J by 7 bases, with 18 bases between the two germline ends. The CDR3 bases are TGTGCCAGCAGTCTCCAACAGGGCTTCGGGGAGCAGTACTTC. Translation: CASSLQQGFGEQYF.

This chain joins TRBV27 and TRBJ2-5, with a weak D call TRBD1 (6 bases). V dropped 4 bases and J dropped 5 bases, with 14 bases sitting between them. The germline V gene encodes CDR1 MNHEY and CDR2 SMNVEV (reference sequence). The CDR3 consists of 14 residues. Written as DNA, the CDR3 is TGTGCCAGCAGTTCGCGAGCAGGGGACGAGACCCAGTACTTC. Its translation is CASSSRAGDETQYF.

The rearrangement uses TRBV6-9 and TRBJ2-7, with a possible D match to TRBD1 (5 bases). The V gene's germline CDR1 is MNHGY and CDR2 SVAAGI. CDR3 size: 15 residues. With 8 bases removed from V and 2 bases from J, the gap between germline ends came to 19 bases. This CDR3 is CASPRTKTPTYEQYF. Written as DNA, the CDR3 is TGTGCCAGCCCCCGGACAAAGACACCGACCTACGAGCAGTACTTC.

The chain combines TRBV7-2 with TRBJ1-1, with D possibly matching TRBD1 (6 bases). With 1 base removed from V and 0 bases from J, the gap between germline ends came to 21 bases. The length of the CDR3 is 19 residues. Germline CDR1 SGHTA, CDR2 FQGNSA. DNA of the CDR3: TGTGCCAGCAGCTTAGGACCCCTTACAGGGAATGGGATGAACACTGAAGCTTTCTTT. Its protein is CASSLGPLTGNGMNTEAFF.

The rearrangement joins TRBV30 to TRBJ1-5; the D gene is possibly TRBD1 (6 bases). Germline lookup yields CDR1 GTSNPN and CDR2 SVGIG (reference sequence). The CDR3 runs 13 residues. Between the trimmed V and J ends, which lost 0 bases and 6 bases, there was a span of 9 bases. CDR3 sequence (DNA): TGTGCCTGGAGTGTTGGGGGCACTCAGCCCCAGCATTTT. This translates into CAWSVGGTQPQHF.

The chain uses TRBV7-2 and TRBJ1-5; D call uncertain. This CDR3 comprises 13 residues. V was trimmed by 3 bases and J by 7 bases, leaving 10 bases between them. Germline V CDR1 and CDR2: SGHTA, FQGNSA. CDR3 coding DNA: TGTGCCAGCAGCTTGAGGGTTCGCCAGCCCCAGCATTTT. It codes for CASSLRVRQPQHF.

This clone was observed a single time. The chain combines TRBV27 with TRBJ2-3; maybe TRBD1 (6 bases). CDR3 length: 14 residues. The V end was cut by 5 bases, the J end by 6 bases, with 15 bases between. Germline V gene data show CDR1 as MNHEY and CDR2 as SMNVEV (reference sequence). Here the CDR3 reads CASSLRGLWDTQYF. The DNA for the CDR3 is TGTGCCAGCAGTCTAAGGGGGTTATGGGATACGCAGTATTTT.

The V gene is TRBV28, the J gene TRBJ1-1; D gene unclear. V was trimmed by 6 bases and J by 3 bases, leaving 11 bases between them. Germline CDR1 and CDR2: MDHEN and SYDVKM. The CDR3 runs 13 residues. The chain's CDR3 is CASRPPGDTEAFF. The CDR3 DNA is TGTGCCAGCAGGCCTCCGGGTGACACTGAAGCTTTCTTT.